The clone carrying this T cell receptor beta chain appeared a single time. Antigen specificity is unknown. This specimen belongs to a study of T cell responses to AZD1222 COVID-19 vaccine. V gave up 2 bases and J gave up 0 bases, with 7 bases separating them. The CDR3 spans 13 residues. CDR1 and CDR2 from the germline V gene are GTSNPN and SVGIG (reference sequence). Findings of the study overall: Seropositivity was recorded at baseline in only six AZD1222 recipients. Vaccine-associated CD4 TCRs spanned spike, dominant at 160-218 and 743-854. Increased Spike-specific TCR breadth and depth were observed after two AZD1222 doses. The donors showed a predominance of white British ancestry and of females, with possible underestimation of clonal diversity.

Here immunoSEQ multiplex PCR was the method, and the copy in TCRdb shows in-frame clones only, minus some. Of roughly 150,000 clones in the sample, around 88% are singletons; the top ten hold under 3.5%. This sequence originates from an adult in good health. Source: peripheral blood, taken on day 0 of MenACWY control vaccination. The rearrangement joins TRBV30 to TRBJ1-1; D call uncertain. The CDR3 reads CAWSISVNTEAFF. The CDR3 DNA follows: TGTGCCTGGAGTATATCTGTGAACACTGAAGCTTTCTTT.